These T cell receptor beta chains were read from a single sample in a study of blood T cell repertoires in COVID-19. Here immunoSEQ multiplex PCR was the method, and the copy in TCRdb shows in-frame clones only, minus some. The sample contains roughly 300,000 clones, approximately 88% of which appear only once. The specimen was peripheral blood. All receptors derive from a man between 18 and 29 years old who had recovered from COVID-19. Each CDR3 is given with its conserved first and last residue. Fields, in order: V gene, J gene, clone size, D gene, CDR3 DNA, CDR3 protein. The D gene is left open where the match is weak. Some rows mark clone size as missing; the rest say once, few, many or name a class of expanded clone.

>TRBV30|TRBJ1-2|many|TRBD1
TGTGCCTGGATCGCGCCGAGGGGGCCCCACTATGGCTACACCTTC
CAWIAPRGPHYGYTF
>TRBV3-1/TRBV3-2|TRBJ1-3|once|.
TGTGCCAGCAGCCAGAACCGGCAAGGGAGGGACACCATATATTTT
CASSQNRQGRDTIYF
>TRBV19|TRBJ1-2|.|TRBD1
TGTGCCAGTAGTATTAGTAACAGGGGAATTAGCGTCTATGGCTACACCTTC
CASSISNRGISVYGYTF
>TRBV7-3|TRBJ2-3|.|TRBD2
TGTGCCAGCAGCTCCTTAGTAGCGGGAGGGCCTGGCACAGATACGCAGTATTTT
CASSSLVAGGPGTDTQYF
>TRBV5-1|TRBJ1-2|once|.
TGCGCCAGCAGCTTGGAGGGCAGGGATAACTATGGCTACACCTTC
CASSLEGRDNYGYTF
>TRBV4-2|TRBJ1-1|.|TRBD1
TGTGCCAGCAGACACCCGACAGGGACGGACACTGAAGCTTTCTTT
CASRHPTGTDTEAFF
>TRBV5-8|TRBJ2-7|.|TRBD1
TGTGCCAGCAGCCTCACCGGGACAGGGAGATACGAGCAGTACTTC
CASSLTGTGRYEQYF
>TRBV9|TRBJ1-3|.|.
TGTGCCAGCAGCGTAGCGGGGGGCCCTGGAAACACCATATATTTT
CASSVAGGPGNTIYF
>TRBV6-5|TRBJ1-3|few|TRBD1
TGTGCCAGCAGTTACCGGGGACAGGGGACGAACACCATATATTTT
CASSYRGQGTNTIYF
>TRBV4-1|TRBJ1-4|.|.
TGCGCCAGCAGCCAACGCAGCCGGGGGGGTTCGGCTGAAAAACTGTTTTTT
CASSQRSRGGSAEKLFF
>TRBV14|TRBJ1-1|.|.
TGTGCCAGCAGCCCCTTCCCCCGCGAGAACACTGAAGCTTTCTTT
CASSPFPRENTEAFF
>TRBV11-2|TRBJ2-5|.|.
TGTGCCAGCAGCTTAGCAGGGAATAAAGAGACCCAGTACTTC
CASSLAGNKETQYF
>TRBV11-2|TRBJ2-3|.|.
TGTGCCAGCAGTTCACTAGCAGATACGCAGTATTTT
CASSSLADTQYF
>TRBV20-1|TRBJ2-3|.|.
TGCAGTGCTAGATATGATACGCAGTATTTT
CSARYDTQYF
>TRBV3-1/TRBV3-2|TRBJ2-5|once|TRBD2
TGTGCCAGCAGCCAAGATTTCCTAGCGGGAGTTAAAGAGACCCAGTACTTC
CASSQDFLAGVKETQYF
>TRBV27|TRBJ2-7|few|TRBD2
TGTGCCAGCAGTCCCCGGACTAGCGGGTCCTACGAGCAGTACTTC
CASSPRTSGSYEQYF
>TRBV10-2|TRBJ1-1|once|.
TGCGCCACGAGCTTAGGGGACACTGAAGCTTTCTTT
CATSLGDTEAFF
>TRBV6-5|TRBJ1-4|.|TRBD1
TGTGCCAGCAGCCAAGACAGGGGAGGAGGTGAAAAACTGTTTTTT
CASSQDRGGGEKLFF
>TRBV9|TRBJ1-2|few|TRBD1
TGTGCCAGCAGCGTAGCTCAGGGGGCGCAGGATGGCTACACCTTC
CASSVAQGAQDGYTF
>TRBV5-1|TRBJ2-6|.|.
TGCGCCAGCAGTAGAGGAGCGTGGGGGGCCAACGTCCTGACTTTC
CASSRGAWGANVLTF
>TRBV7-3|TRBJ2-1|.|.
TGTGCCAGCAGTGCGGGTGCCTCCTACAATGAGCAGTTCTTC
CASSAGASYNEQFF
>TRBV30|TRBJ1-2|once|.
TGTGCCTGGAGTGGAGGGTACGGCTACACCTTC
CAWSGGYGYTF
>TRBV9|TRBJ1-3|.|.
TGTGCCAGCAGCGTAGGATGGGACTCCAGCTCTGGAAACACCATATATTTT
CASSVGWDSSSGNTIYF
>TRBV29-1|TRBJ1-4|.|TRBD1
TGCAGCGGAGCAGGGGGCTGGGGTGAAAAACTGTTTTTT
CSGAGGWGEKLFF
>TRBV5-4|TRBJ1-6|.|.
TGTGCCAGCAGCTTGGTGGGGGCCGCGAATTCACCCCTCCACTTT
CASSLVGAANSPLHF
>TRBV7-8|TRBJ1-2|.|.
TGTGCCAGCAGCTTGTTCGTCAACTATGGCTACACCTTC
CASSLFVNYGYTF